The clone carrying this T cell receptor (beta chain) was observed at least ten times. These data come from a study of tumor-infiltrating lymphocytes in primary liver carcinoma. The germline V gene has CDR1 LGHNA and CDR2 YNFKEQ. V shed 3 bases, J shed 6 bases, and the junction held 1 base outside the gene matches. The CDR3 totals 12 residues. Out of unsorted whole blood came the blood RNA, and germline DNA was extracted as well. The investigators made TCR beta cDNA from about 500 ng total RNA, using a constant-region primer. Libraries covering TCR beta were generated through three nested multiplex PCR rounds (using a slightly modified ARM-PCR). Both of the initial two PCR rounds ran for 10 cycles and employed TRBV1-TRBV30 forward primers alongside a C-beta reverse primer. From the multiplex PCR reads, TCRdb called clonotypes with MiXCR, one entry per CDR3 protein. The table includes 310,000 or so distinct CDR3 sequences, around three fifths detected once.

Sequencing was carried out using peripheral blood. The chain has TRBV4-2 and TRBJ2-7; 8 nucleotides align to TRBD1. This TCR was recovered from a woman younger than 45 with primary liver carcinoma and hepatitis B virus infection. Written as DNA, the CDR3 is TGTGCCAGCAGCCAGGACAGGGCCGAGCAGTACTTC. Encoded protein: CASSQDRAEQYF.